This T cell receptor (beta chain) comes out of a study of cytomegalovirus exposure and HLA in healthy donors. Study-wide results and limits: Associated with HLA alleles at 0.05 false discovery rate in a later analysis were 17,000 or so TCR beta sequences. The investigators catalogued about 170 TCR beta chains as cytomegalovirus-associated. Sequencing likely generated an artifact that appeared as a cluster of highly shared sequence variants.

A note on this clone: The target antigen is unknown.

The CDR3 has 17 amino acids. Germline values: CDR1 SEHNR, CDR2 FQNEAQ (reference sequence). The ends lost 5 bases at V and 1 base at J; junction bases unmatched: 10. The PCR had 60 Vbeta and 13 Jbeta primers. Original handling: Later work found 65 million to 85 million unique TCR beta chains, with 9 million to 13 million shared. The protocol was immunoSEQ multiplex PCR, while the TCRdb copy is restricted to in-frame clones and leaves out a portion. That table gives V, J and clone size, and the DNA gave D and trimming. Of more than 95,000 clones in the sample, 72% were seen once. Material for sequencing was PBMCs. This TCR was sampled from a man between 25 and 39 years old in good health and CMV-seronegative. The chain couples TRBV7-9 to TRBJ2-5, with TRBD2 identical over 10 bases. CDR3 nucleotide sequence: TGTGCCAGCAGCCAAGGCACAGCGGGGGGGCCCCAAGAGACCCAGTACTTC. Its protein product is CASSQGTAGGPQETQYF.